A single sample is the source of the 26 T cell receptor beta chains below, sequenced in a study of OX40 agonist ivuxolimab in advanced cancers. Generated by immunoSEQ multiplex PCR, the TCRdb table keeps only in-frame clones and is missing some. This table holds some 97,000 clones, 90% found once. Sequences were derived from CD4+ or CD8+ T cells sorted from blood, sampled in a trial of the OX40 agonist ivuxolimab. These receptors originate from an adult with an advanced solid tumor such as melanoma, head and neck, liver or kidney cancer.

CDR3 in DNA: TGCGCCAGCAGCTTGGAACCCCTGCAGCCCCGCTATGGCTACACCTTC. It encodes CASSLEPLQPRYGYTF. The gene calls are TRBV5-1 and TRBJ1-2, with D unresolved. The CDR3 has 16 amino acids. Trimming shortened V by 0 bases and J by 4 bases, and 16 bases separated the two germline ends. Germline V CDR1 and CDR2: SGHRS, YFSETQ.

This clone was seen only a few times. The chain is built from TRBV7-2 and TRBJ2-3; 9 bases agree with TRBD2. The junction had 8 bases not matched to a gene; V was cut back by 3 bases and J by 1 base. Germline loops: CDR1 SGHTA, CDR2 FQGNSA. The CDR3 contains 17 residues. The chain's CDR3 is CASSFLSGGGRTDTQYF. CDR3 nucleotide sequence: TGTGCCAGCAGCTTCCTTAGCGGGGGAGGTCGCACAGATACGCAGTATTTT.

V and J are TRBV5-4 and TRBJ2-1; D possibly corresponds to TRBD1 (6 bases). Trimming took off 4 bases at V and 6 bases at J, with 17 bases between the two ends. The CDR3 covers 15 residues. Per the germline V gene, CDR1 is SGHNT and CDR2 is YYREEE (reference sequence). The CDR3: CASSPDRLLVNEQFF. For the CDR3, the DNA is TGTGCCAGCAGCCCGGACAGACTCCTTGTCAATGAGCAGTTCTTC.

The chain links TRBV7-9 to TRBJ2-7; 7 nucleotides align to TRBD1. V gave up 9 bases and J gave up 2 bases; unmatched junction bases: 1. This CDR3 is 11 amino acids long. Germline CDR1 reads SEHNR; CDR2 reads FQNEAQ (reference sequence). The CDR3 region has the DNA TGTGCCAGTCAGGGGGCCTACGAGCAGTACTTC. Protein sequence: CASQGAYEQYF.

The chain has TRBV19 and TRBJ1-2, with 8 nucleotides matching TRBD1. Germline V lookup: CDR1 LNHDA, CDR2 SQIVND (reference sequence). The junction had 6 bases not matched to a gene; V was cut back by 5 bases and J by 7 bases. CDR3 length equals 13 residues. CDR3 nucleotide sequence: TGTGCCAGTAGTCTTGACAGGGGATTTGGCTACACCTTC. Its protein is CASSLDRGFGYTF.

V usage is TRBV30 and J usage is TRBJ1-4; the match to TRBD1 covers 7 bases. In germline, CDR1 is GTSNPN, CDR2 SVGIG (reference sequence). The CDR3 length is 14 residues. V lost 3 bases to trimming and J lost 5 bases; unmatched junction nucleotides: 6. The DNA for the CDR3 is TGTGCCTGGAGCTACGACAGGGAGAATGAAAAACTGTTTTTT. Translated, it gives CAWSYDRENEKLFF.

V usage is TRBV5-4 and J usage is TRBJ2-5; 12 nucleotides agree with TRBD2. Germline V gives CDR1 SGHNT, CDR2 YYREEE (reference sequence). The ends lost 2 bases at V and 5 bases at J; junction bases unmatched: 4. The CDR3 runs to 15 residues. The CDR3 sequence is CASSFGLAGYETQYF. CDR3 DNA sequence: TGTGCCAGCAGCTTCGGACTAGCGGGATATGAGACCCAGTACTTC. The entire variable domain, with the rest obtained from reference TRBV5-4 and TRBJ2-5, is as follows: ETGVTQSPTHLIKTRGQQVTLRCSSQSGHNTVSWYQQALGQGPQFIFQYYREEENGRGNFPPRFSGLQFPNYSSELNVNALELDDSALYLCASSFGLAGYETQYFGPGTRLLVL.

V usage is TRBV6-6 and J usage is TRBJ2-7, with 7 bases aligning to TRBD1. Per germline, CDR1 MNHNY and CDR2 SVGAGI (reference sequence). This CDR3 region has 14 residues. J lost 2 bases, V lost 5 bases, and 6 bases had no gene match. Written as DNA, the CDR3 is TGTGCCAGCAGTCCAAACAGGGGCCCCTACGAGCAGTACTTC. It encodes CASSPNRGPYEQYF.

The chain recombines TRBV5-1 with TRBJ2-7, with TRBD1 as a possible D gene (5 bases). Germline CDR1 SGHRS, CDR2 YFSETQ. Trimming removed 0 bases at V and 3 bases at J, with 10 bases between. This CDR3 contains 14 residues. The CDR3 sequence is CASSLGQSSYEQYF. The CDR3 DNA sequence: TGCGCCAGCAGCTTGGGACAGTCCAGCTACGAGCAGTACTTC.

This rearrangement joins TRBV18 to TRBJ1-5, with 7 bases that match TRBD1. V was clipped by 3 bases and J by 2 bases; unmatched bases: 4. The germline V gene has CDR1 KGHSH and CDR2 LQKENI. The CDR3 runs 15 residues. For the CDR3, the DNA is TGTGCCAGCTCACCGGGACAGAGGGGCAATCAGCCCCAGCATTTT. Translation: CASSPGQRGNQPQHF.

J is TRBJ2-5 and V is TRBV28; TRBD1 matches 7 bases. With 8 bases clipped from V and 7 bases from J, the junction kept 10 bases outside the gene matches. CDR1 and CDR2 (germline): MDHEN, SYDVKM. CDR3 length equals 13 residues. CDR3 in amino acids: CASLNRGRRTQYF. As DNA, the CDR3 is TGTGCCAGCCTAAACAGGGGAAGACGGACCCAGTACTTC.

V and J are TRBV7-6 and TRBJ2-3; TRBD1 is a possible D gene (6 bases). Between the trimmed V and J ends, which lost 0 bases and 4 bases, there was a span of 14 bases. Germline V gene lookup returns CDR1 SGHVS and CDR2 FNYEAQ. This CDR3 comprises 16 residues. The DNA of the CDR3 is TGTGCCAGCAGCTTAGCGCCGACAGGTAGCTCAGATACGCAGTATTTT. This gives the protein CASSLAPTGSSDTQYF. The variable domain in full, with the rest retrieved from reference TRBV7-6 and TRBJ2-3, is GAGVSQSPRYKVTKRGQDVALRCDPISGHVSLYWYRQALGQGPEFLTYFNYEAQQDKSGLPNDRFSAERPEGSISTLTIQRTEQRDSAMYRCASSLAPTGSSDTQYFGPGTRLTVL.

The chain employs TRBV7-7 and TRBJ2-5, with 14 positions matching TRBD2. CDR3 length: 16 amino acids. The V gene end was trimmed by 5 bases and the J gene end by 1 base; junction bases not matched to a gene: 3. Looked up from germline, CDR1 is SSHAT and CDR2 is FNYEAQ (reference sequence). The CDR3 nucleotides read TGTGCCAGCAGCCAGGGACTAGCGGGAGTCCAAGAGACCCAGTACTTC. Translating gives CASSQGLAGVQETQYF. The complete variable domain, with remaining parts taken from reference TRBV7-7 and TRBJ2-5, reads GAGVSQSPRYKVTKRGQDVTLRCDPISSHATLYWYQQALGQGPEFLTYFNYEAQPDKSGLPSDRFSAERPEGSISTLTIQRTEQRDSAMYRCASSQGLAGVQETQYFGPGTRLLVL.

CDR3 in DNA: TGTGCCAGCAGCTTCCGGGACAAATTTTACGAGCAGTACTTC. Its protein is CASSFRDKFYEQYF. This chain connects TRBV7-2 to TRBJ2-7; the D gene is possibly TRBD1 (6 bases). Germline V gene sequence: CDR1 SGHTA, CDR2 FQGNSA. V was clipped by 3 bases and J by 4 bases, with 13 bases between them. The CDR3 has 14 amino acids.

The chain carries TRBV4-3 and TRBJ2-5; 14 nucleotides match TRBD2. This CDR3 spans 17 amino acids. Germline CDR1 reads LGHNA; CDR2 reads YSLEER. Trimming removed 1 base from V and 3 bases from J; junction bases left unmatched: 4. DNA for the CDR3: TGCGCCAGCAGCCAAGGTGGGGGACTAGCGGGAGAAGAGACCCAGTACTTC. Its translation: CASSQGGGLAGEETQYF.

The chain carries TRBV20-1 and TRBJ2-5, with unresolved D. Per germline, CDR1 DFQATT and CDR2 SNEGSKA (reference sequence). Trimming shortened V by 6 bases and J by 4 bases, and 9 bases separated the two germline ends. This CDR3 has 11 residues. CDR3: CSAPRLETQYF. CDR3 coding DNA: TGCAGTGCCCCCAGACTAGAGACCCAGTACTTC.

The chain recombines TRBV11-3 with TRBJ2-1; D not resolved. The CDR3 loop spans 12 amino acids. Trimming shortened V by 4 bases and J by 4 bases, and 5 bases separated the two germline ends. Germline values: CDR1 SGHNT, CDR2 YENEEA. The CDR3 reads CASSSLYNEQFF. The CDR3 coding sequence is TGTGCCAGCAGCTCGCTTTACAATGAGCAGTTCTTC.

The chain carries TRBV25-1 and TRBJ1-1, with D uncertain. Germline loops: CDR1 MGHDK, CDR2 SYGVNS. The V end was cut by 8 bases, the J end by 4 bases, with 20 bases between. CDR3 length: 15 residues. CDR3 loop: CASAFAGKSGTEAFF. As DNA, the CDR3 is TGTGCCAGCGCCTTCGCCGGTAAGTCGGGCACTGAAGCTTTCTTT.

The V gene is TRBV13, the J gene TRBJ2-2, with 8 nucleotides matching TRBD1. The CDR3 spans 16 residues. The ends lost 4 bases at V and 5 bases at J; junction bases unmatched: 9. Germline V gives CDR1 PRHDT, CDR2 FYEKMQ (reference sequence). In nucleotides, the CDR3 is TGTGCCAGCAGCTCCTACAGGGGGGCGAGGACCGGGGAGCTGTTTTTT. It encodes CASSSYRGARTGELFF.

The J gene is TRBJ1-2, the V gene TRBV7-2; TRBD1 aligns across 11 bases. Looked up from germline, CDR1 is SGHTA and CDR2 is FQGNSA. The junction had 6 bases not matched to a gene; V was cut back by 0 bases and J by 9 bases. The CDR3 covers 15 residues. The CDR3 nucleotides read TGTGCCAGCAGCTTAGCCCCGGGACAGGGGGAGAGCTACACCTTC. It codes for CASSLAPGQGESYTF.

V and J are TRBV12-2 and TRBJ1-4; the DNA was not used to check the table's D call, TRBD1. TRBV12-2 constitutes a pseudogene. The CDR3 totals 14 residues. CDR3 sequence reads: CASRVRTGNEKLFF. CDR3 sequence (DNA): TGTGCAAGTCGCGTGCGGACAGGGAATGAAAAACTGTTTTTT.

The chain joins TRBV4-3 to TRBJ2-2; 10 bases are a match to TRBD2. The CDR3 is 19 amino acids. Germline V lookup: CDR1 LGHNA, CDR2 YSLEER. V lost 0 bases to trimming and J lost 3 bases; unmatched junction nucleotides: 10. CDR3 region: CASSQESSGRSAYTGELFF. CDR3 nucleotide sequence: TGCGCCAGCAGCCAAGAGTCTAGCGGGAGATCGGCGTACACCGGGGAGCTGTTTTTT.

The chain is built from TRBV6-5 and TRBJ1-1; 8 bases line up with TRBD1. The CDR3 covers 15 residues. The J segment lost 1 base and the V segment lost 5 bases, leaving 6 bases of the junction unmatched. In germline, CDR1 is MNHEY, CDR2 SVGAGI. The CDR3 DNA is TGTGCCAGCAGTAACCTGGGACAGGCGAACACTGAAGCTTTCTTT. Translated, it gives CASSNLGQANTEAFF.

This clone has a single count. The chain is built from TRBV15 and TRBJ2-7; no firm D call. Trimming cost V 3 bases and J 2 bases, with 14 bases left between them. This CDR3 spans 15 amino acids. The germline V gene has CDR1 LNHNV and CDR2 YYDKDF (reference sequence). The CDR3 here is CATSRDPSFTYEQYF. The DNA of the CDR3 is TGTGCCACCAGCAGGGACCCCTCATTTACCTACGAGCAGTACTTC.

The chain is built from TRBV19 and TRBJ1-1; D gene ambiguous. V shed 2 bases and J shed 4 bases, with 14 bases lying between them. The V gene's germline CDR1 is LNHDA and CDR2 SQIVND (reference sequence). The CDR3 runs to 15 residues. The CDR3, as DNA: TGTGCCAGTAGTATAAGACCGGGTGTGAGCACTGAAGCTTTCTTT. This translates into CASSIRPGVSTEAFF.

The chain recombines TRBV2 with TRBJ2-7, with 8 bases identical to TRBD1. V was pared by 5 bases and J by 0 bases, with 3 bases of the junction left unmatched. Germline values: CDR1 SNHLY, CDR2 FYNNEI. The CDR3 contains 14 residues. This chain's CDR3 is CASSMGQVSYEQYF. The CDR3 DNA is TGTGCCAGCAGTATGGGACAGGTCTCCTACGAGCAGTACTTC.